Listed here are 27 T cell receptor beta chains from one sample, sequenced in a study of blood T cell repertoires in COVID-19. Repertoires were generated with immunoSEQ multiplex PCR, while TCRdb's copy carries only in-frame clones and drops some. The sample consists of almost 250,000 clones, roughly 85% of them appearing once. Specimen: PBMCs or T cells enriched from blood (not recorded which). The receptors come from a woman aged 45-65 years with acute COVID-19.

This chain joins TRBV19 and TRBJ1-2; 11 nucleotides agree with TRBD1. The CDR3 is 16 amino acids. Germline trimming cut 5 bases from V and 3 bases from J; bases unmatched to any gene: 8. CDR1 is LNHDA, CDR2 SQIVND, per germline (reference sequence). CDR3 bases: TGTGCCAGTAGTGGGTTCCGGGACAGGGGGGACTATGGCTACACCTTC. This encodes CASSGFRDRGDYGYTF. Variable domain in full (rest from reference TRBV19 and TRBJ1-2): DGGITQSPKYLFRKEGQNVTLSCEQNLNHDAMYWYRQDPGQGLRLIYYSQIVNDFQKGDIAEGYSVSREKKESFPLTVTSAQKNPTAFYLCASSGFRDRGDYGYTFGSGTRLTVV.

This clone was observed a handful of times. The chain couples TRBV9 to TRBJ1-4; no firm D call. The CDR3 loop spans 14 amino acids. V lost 3 bases and J lost 3, with 9 bases in between. CDR1 SGDLS and CDR2 YYNGEE come from the germline V gene. The CDR3 sequence is CASSAPGANEKLFF. In nucleotides, the CDR3 is TGTGCCAGCAGCGCGCCGGGAGCTAATGAAAAACTGTTTTTT. The whole variable domain, remainder taken from reference TRBV9 and TRBJ1-4, is DSGVTQTPKHLITATGQRVTLRCSPRSGDLSVYWYQQSLDQGLQFLIQYYNGEERAKGNILERFSAQQFPDLHSELNLSSLELGDSALYFCASSAPGANEKLFFGSGTQLSVL.

The chain carries TRBV2 and TRBJ1-5; TRBD1 agrees at 11 bases. Trimming at V came to 2 bases and at J to 5 bases, leaving 5 bases not matched to a gene. This CDR3 spans 16 amino acids. The germline CDR1 and CDR2 sequences are SNHLY and FYNNEI. Here the CDR3 DNA reads TGTGCCAGCAGTGAATGGGGACAGGGGGACGATCAGCCCCAGCATTTT. Amino acids: CASSEWGQGDDQPQHF.

This clone was seen many times. The chain carries TRBV6-2 or TRBV6-3 and TRBJ1-5, with D uncertain. With 5 bases removed from V and 3 bases from J, the gap between germline ends came to 20 bases. Germline CDR1 MNHEY, CDR2 SVGEGT. The CDR3 loop spans 17 amino acids. In DNA form, the CDR3 reads TGTGCCAGCAGTCTCCCGTATCGTCGTCAGTTCAATCAGCCCCAGCATTTT. Its protein product is CASSLPYRRQFNQPQHF.

The V and J genes are TRBV7-6 and TRBJ2-7, with a tentative D call TRBD1 (6 bases). The V gene's germline CDR1 is SGHVS and CDR2 FNYEAQ. The CDR3 is made up of 17 amino acids. V shed 5 bases and J shed 5 bases, with 25 bases lying between them. The chain's CDR3 is CASSPTQNRDNPHEQYF. CDR3 nucleotides: TGTGCCAGCAGCCCCACTCAAAACCGGGACAATCCCCACGAGCAGTACTTC.

The chain carries TRBV7-2 and TRBJ2-6; 7 bases align to TRBD1. The trim removed 5 bases at V and 0 bases at J, leaving 7 bases unmatched. This CDR3 region has 17 residues. The germline V gene encodes CDR1 SGHTA and CDR2 FQGNSA. Here the CDR3 DNA reads TGTGCCAGCAGCGCCACAGGGGACAGCTCTGGGGCCAACGTCCTGACTTTC. Translation: CASSATGDSSGANVLTF.

This clone was picked up one time. The chain is built from TRBV30 and TRBJ1-1; TRBD1 might be the D (6 bases). Trimming stripped 1 base from V and 0 bases from J, with 15 bases between. Per germline, CDR1 GTSNPN and CDR2 SVGIG (reference sequence). The CDR3 contains 16 residues. The CDR3 reads CAWSASRTAMNTEAFF. The CDR3 DNA reads TGTGCCTGGAGTGCCTCGCGGACAGCCATGAACACTGAAGCTTTCTTT.

The chain uses TRBV9 and TRBJ2-3, with TRBD2 identical over 11 bases. Trimming removed 0 bases from V and 4 bases from J; junction bases left unmatched: 7. Looked up from germline, CDR1 is SGDLS and CDR2 is YYNGEE. The CDR3 extends over 17 amino acids. For the CDR3, the DNA is TGTGCCAGCAGCGTAGGGAGTCTAGCGGGGGGCTCAGATACGCAGTATTTT. Encoded protein: CASSVGSLAGGSDTQYF.

V is TRBV27 and J is TRBJ2-7, with 12 bases matching TRBD2. With 5 bases clipped from V and 7 bases from J, the junction kept 3 bases outside the gene matches. CDR3 length: 13 amino acids. CDR1 MNHEY and CDR2 SMNVEV come from the germline V gene (reference sequence). The CDR3 DNA reads TGTGCCAGCAGTCTAGCGGGGGGGTTGGAGCAGTACTTC. Translating it yields CASSLAGGLEQYF.

The chain links TRBV19 to TRBJ1-5; D uncertain. CDR1 is LNHDA and CDR2 is SQIVND in the germline V gene (reference sequence). The V and J ends lost 6 bases and 1 base respectively, with 4 bases between them. This CDR3 spans 12 amino acids. CDR3 bases: TGTGCCAGTAGGTCAAGCAATCAGCCCCAGCATTTT. It codes for CASRSSNQPQHF.

The chain employs TRBV20-1 and TRBJ1-5; weak D call: TRBD1 (5 bases). The germline V gene has CDR1 DFQATT and CDR2 SNEGSKA (reference sequence). The CDR3 length is 13 residues. Trimming removed 3 bases at V and 3 bases at J, with 9 bases between. Written as DNA, the CDR3 is TGCAGTGCTAGTTTGGACATCAATCAGCCCCAGCATTTT. Its protein is CSASLDINQPQHF.

The chain couples TRBV12-5 to TRBJ2-7, with 9 bases identical to TRBD1. J lost 0 bases, V lost 6 bases, and 6 bases had no gene match. The CDR3 sequence is 15 residues long. Germline lookup yields CDR1 LGHNT and CDR2 FRNRAP. CDR3 in DNA: TGTGCTAGTGGCCCAGGACAGGGGAACTCCTACGAGCAGTACTTC. Encoded protein: CASGPGQGNSYEQYF.

This chain links TRBV27 with TRBJ2-2, with 7 bases lining up with TRBD1. Germline loops: CDR1 MNHEY, CDR2 SMNVEV (reference sequence). V dropped 5 bases and J dropped 1; count of bases not matched to a gene: 4. The CDR3 covers 15 residues. The CDR3 DNA sequence: TGTGCCAGCAGTCCCCGACAGGGGAACACCGGGGAGCTGTTTTTT. Its translation: CASSPRQGNTGELFF.

The rearrangement links TRBV10-3 to TRBJ1-4; 11 nucleotides align to TRBD1. Germline CDR1 ENHRY, CDR2 SYGVKD. The CDR3 has 14 amino acids. The ends lost 4 bases at V and 7 bases at J; junction bases unmatched: 2. The CDR3 DNA reads TGTGCCATCAGTGGGACAGGGGGCCGTGAAAAACTGTTTTTT. Translated: CAISGTGGREKLFF.

This clone was seen only once. V and J are TRBV19 and TRBJ1-1, with a possible D match to TRBD1 (5 bases). Germline values: CDR1 LNHDA, CDR2 SQIVND (reference sequence). Trimming left V 3 bases short and J 4 bases short, with 15 bases between. The CDR3 is 15 amino acids. Here the CDR3 reads CASSMRQGGATEAFF. The CDR3 coding sequence is TGTGCCAGTAGTATGAGGCAGGGAGGCGCCACTGAAGCTTTCTTT.

The V call is TRBV4-3, the J call TRBJ1-3, with no clear D. Germline V lookup: CDR1 LGHNA, CDR2 YSLEER. V shed 0 bases and J shed 1 base, with 10 bases lying between them. The CDR3 length is 16 residues. The CDR3 DNA reads as TGCGCCAGCAGCCAAGATATGCGGGAATCTGGAAACACCATATATTTT. It is translated as CASSQDMRESGNTIYF.

This rearrangement joins TRBV5-5 to TRBJ2-7; no reliable D call. The CDR3 totals 15 residues. V lost 3 bases and J 5 bases, leaving 18 bases between the germline ends. The germline gives CDR1 SGHKS, CDR2 YYEKEE (reference sequence). CDR3 coding DNA: TGTGCCAGCAGCTCCCGTTGCCCGCGCGGCAACGAGCAGTACTTC. Protein product: CASSSRCPRGNEQYF.

The chain links TRBV2 to TRBJ2-1, with 9 bases lining up with TRBD1. After removal of 5 bases from V and 0 bases from J, the junction contained 5 bases not matched to a gene. The CDR3 loop spans 16 amino acids. Germline values: CDR1 SNHLY, CDR2 FYNNEI. CDR3 sequence: CASSLGTGSSYNEQFF. CDR3 DNA: TGTGCCAGCAGTCTAGGGACAGGGAGCTCCTACAATGAGCAGTTCTTC.

J is TRBJ2-5 and V is TRBV27; unclear D gene. Germline-derived CDR1 and CDR2 are MNHEY and SMNVEV (reference sequence). This CDR3 has 16 amino acids. Deletions cut 0 bases from V and 4 bases from J, with 15 bases between. CDR3 nucleotides: TGTGCCAGCAGTTTATCCGCAATAGCCGGCCCAGAGACCCAGTACTTC. It translates to CASSLSAIAGPETQYF.

The V call is TRBV9, the J call TRBJ1-4; 7 nucleotides line up with TRBD1. From germline, CDR1 is SGDLS and CDR2 YYNGEE. The CDR3 consists of 16 residues. Losses at the gene ends were 4 bases for V and 3 bases for J; bases not matched to a gene: 9. CDR3 residues: CASSPQGQVANEKLFF. The CDR3 DNA reads TGTGCCAGCAGCCCACAGGGGCAGGTGGCTAATGAAAAACTGTTTTTT.

DNA of the CDR3: TGTGCCTGGAGCTACAGGGGAGACACTGAAGCTTTCTTT. The encoded protein is CAWSYRGDTEAFF. The rearrangement joins TRBV30 to TRBJ1-1; 7 nucleotides match TRBD1. V gave up 3 bases and J gave up 3 bases; unmatched junction bases: 4. This CDR3 spans 13 amino acids. Germline lookup yields CDR1 GTSNPN and CDR2 SVGIG (reference sequence).

A single count supports this clone. The chain joins TRBV28 to TRBJ1-1; 9 bases align to TRBD1. CDR1 and CDR2 from the germline V gene are MDHEN and SYDVKM. The J segment lost 10 bases and the V segment lost 2 bases, leaving 2 bases of the junction unmatched. The CDR3 consists of 12 residues. The CDR3 spells CASSLPTGGAFF. The CDR3 DNA is TGTGCCAGCAGTTTACCGACAGGGGGAGCTTTCTTT. The complete variable domain, with remaining parts taken from reference TRBV28 and TRBJ1-1, reads DVKVTQSSRYLVKRTGEKVFLECVQDMDHENMFWYRQDPGLGLRLIYFSYDVKMKEKGDIPEGYSVSREKKERFSLILESASTNQTSMYLCASSLPTGGAFFGQGTRLTVV.

The V and J genes are TRBV5-4 and TRBJ2-1; 9 bases map to TRBD2. J gave up 3 bases and V 3 bases, and 19 bases lay outside the gene matches. Germline CDR1 SGHNT, CDR2 YYREEE (reference sequence). The CDR3 extends over 20 amino acids. The CDR3 sequence is CASSSLKAGGPPGGYNEQFF. The CDR3, as DNA: TGTGCCAGCAGCTCCCTGAAAGCGGGGGGCCCTCCTGGGGGCTACAATGAGCAGTTCTTC.

The CDR3 DNA reads TGTGCCTGGGGCCGGGACACCGCATCACCCCTCCACTTT. This encodes CAWGRDTASPLHF. The chain employs TRBV30 and TRBJ1-6; a possible D gene is TRBD1 (6 bases). V was pared by 5 bases and J by 10 bases, with 15 bases between. CDR3 size: 13 residues. CDR1 and CDR2 (germline): GTSNPN, SVGIG (reference sequence).

This chain joins TRBV9 and TRBJ2-7; 11 positions agree with TRBD1. The CDR3 consists of 15 residues. Germline V CDR1 and CDR2: SGDLS, YYNGEE. Trimming at V came to 3 bases and at J to 2 bases, leaving 4 bases not matched to a gene. This CDR3 is CASSGGQGATYEQYF. DNA of the CDR3: TGTGCCAGCAGCGGAGGACAGGGGGCGACCTACGAGCAGTACTTC.

The chain employs TRBV7-9 and TRBJ2-4; D call uncertain. The CDR3 length is 16 residues. CDR1 SEHNR and CDR2 FQNEAQ come from the germline V gene (reference sequence). Trimming stripped 5 bases from V and 0 bases from J, with 14 bases between. The DNA for the CDR3 is TGTGCCAGCAGCCCTCCCCGCGCCGTAGCCAAAAACATTCAGTACTTC. It specifies CASSPPRAVAKNIQYF.

This chain joins TRBV29-1 and TRBJ1-4; 9 bases line up with TRBD1. With 7 bases clipped from V and 6 bases from J, the junction kept 6 bases outside the gene matches. CDR1 is SQVTM and CDR2 is ANQGSEA in the germline V gene. There are 13 residues in the CDR3. This CDR3 reads CSATGGSDEKLFF. CDR3 DNA sequence: TGCAGCGCGACAGGGGGGAGCGATGAAAAACTGTTTTTT.